In this sample, the clone carrying this TCR beta chain turned up a few times. V lost 0 bases to trimming and J lost 7 bases; unmatched junction nucleotides: 2. The V gene's germline CDR1 is SEHNR and CDR2 FQNEAQ (reference sequence). This CDR3 comprises 13 residues. Enrolled during active infection, Seattle patients were then followed longitudinally. The data were produced by immunoSEQ multiplex PCR, yet TCRdb's version contains in-frame clones alone and is incomplete. The profile shows about 270,000 clones, approximately 84% of them singletons. This record comes from a study of blood T cell repertoires in COVID-19. On the study more broadly: Samples came from the United States, Italy and Spain, spanning acute and convalescent COVID-19.

This chain links TRBV7-9 with TRBJ1-1, with 7 bases that match TRBD1. The specimen was peripheral blood. This receptor was obtained from a human donor with COVID-19, enrolled during active disease. The donor label of this sample is uncertain. The CDR3 loop reads CASSLAWDSEAFF. As DNA, the CDR3 is TGTGCCAGCAGCTTAGCGTGGGACAGTGAAGCTTTCTTT.